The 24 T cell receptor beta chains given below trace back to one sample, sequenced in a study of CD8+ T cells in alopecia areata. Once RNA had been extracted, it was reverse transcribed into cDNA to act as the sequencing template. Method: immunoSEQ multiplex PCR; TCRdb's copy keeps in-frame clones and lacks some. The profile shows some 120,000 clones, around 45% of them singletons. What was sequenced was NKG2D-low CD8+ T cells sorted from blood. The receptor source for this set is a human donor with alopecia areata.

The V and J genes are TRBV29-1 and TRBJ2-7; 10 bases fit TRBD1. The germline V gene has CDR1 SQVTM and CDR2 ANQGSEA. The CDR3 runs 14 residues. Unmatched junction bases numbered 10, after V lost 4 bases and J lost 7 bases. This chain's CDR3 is CSVVRDRGPREQYF. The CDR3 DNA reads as TGCAGCGTTGTTAGGGACAGGGGACCTCGGGAGCAGTACTTC.

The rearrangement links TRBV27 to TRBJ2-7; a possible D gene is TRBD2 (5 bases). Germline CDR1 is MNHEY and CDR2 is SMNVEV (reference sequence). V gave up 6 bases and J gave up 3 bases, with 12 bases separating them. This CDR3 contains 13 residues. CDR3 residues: CASSPDGNYEQYF. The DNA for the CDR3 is TGTGCCAGCAGCCCCGACGGGAACTACGAGCAGTACTTC.

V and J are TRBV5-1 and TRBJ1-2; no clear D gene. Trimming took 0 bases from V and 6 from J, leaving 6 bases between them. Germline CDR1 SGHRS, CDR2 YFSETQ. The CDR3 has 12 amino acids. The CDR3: CASSLAMDGYTF. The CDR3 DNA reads TGCGCCAGCAGCTTGGCCATGGATGGCTACACCTTC.

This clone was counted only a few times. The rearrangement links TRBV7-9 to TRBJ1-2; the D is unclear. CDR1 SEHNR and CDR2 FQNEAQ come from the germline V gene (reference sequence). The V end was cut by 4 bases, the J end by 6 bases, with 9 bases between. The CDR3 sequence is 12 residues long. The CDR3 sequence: CASSSDGDGYTF. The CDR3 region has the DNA TGTGCCAGCAGCTCGGACGGAGATGGCTACACCTTC.

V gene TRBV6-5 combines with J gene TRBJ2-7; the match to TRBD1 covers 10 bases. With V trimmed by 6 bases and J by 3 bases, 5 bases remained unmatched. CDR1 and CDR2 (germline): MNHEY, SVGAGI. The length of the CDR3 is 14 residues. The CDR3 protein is CASSQGTGVYEQYF. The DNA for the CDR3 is TGTGCCAGCAGCCAGGGGACAGGGGTCTACGAGCAGTACTTC.

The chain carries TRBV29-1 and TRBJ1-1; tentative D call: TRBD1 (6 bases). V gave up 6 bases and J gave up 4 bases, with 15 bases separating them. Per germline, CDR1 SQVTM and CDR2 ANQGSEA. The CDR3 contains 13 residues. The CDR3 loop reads CSVVARDTTEAFF. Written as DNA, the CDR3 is TGCAGCGTGGTAGCAAGGGACACCACTGAAGCTTTCTTT.

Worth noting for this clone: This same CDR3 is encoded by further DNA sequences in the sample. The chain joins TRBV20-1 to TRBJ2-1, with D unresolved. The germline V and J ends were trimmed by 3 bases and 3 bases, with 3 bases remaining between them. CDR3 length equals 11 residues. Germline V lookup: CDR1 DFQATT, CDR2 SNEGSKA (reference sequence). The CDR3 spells CSASLYNEQFF. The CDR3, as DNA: TGCAGTGCTAGTCTCTACAATGAGCAGTTCTTC.

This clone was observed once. CDR3 nucleotide sequence: TGCAGCGTTGAACCCACAGGGCATGGAGACAATGAGCAGTTCTTC. It is translated as CSVEPTGHGDNEQFF. The chain uses TRBV29-1 and TRBJ2-1, with D tentatively TRBD1 (6 bases). This CDR3 contains 15 residues. Trimming pared 2 bases from V and 5 bases from J, leaving 16 bases between. In germline, CDR1 is SQVTM, CDR2 ANQGSEA.

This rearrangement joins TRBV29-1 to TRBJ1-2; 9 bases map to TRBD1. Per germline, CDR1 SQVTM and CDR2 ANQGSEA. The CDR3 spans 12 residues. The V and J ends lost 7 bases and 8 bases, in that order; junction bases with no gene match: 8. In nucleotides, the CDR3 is TGCAGCGCCCCCGGGACAGGGCCGGGCTACACCTTC. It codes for CSAPGTGPGYTF.

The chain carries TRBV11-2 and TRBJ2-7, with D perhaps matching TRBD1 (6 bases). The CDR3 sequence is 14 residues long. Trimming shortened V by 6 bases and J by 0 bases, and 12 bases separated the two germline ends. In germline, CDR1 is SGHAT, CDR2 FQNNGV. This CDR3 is CASRNRDTSYEQYF. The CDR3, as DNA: TGTGCCAGCAGAAACCGGGACACCTCCTACGAGCAGTACTTC.

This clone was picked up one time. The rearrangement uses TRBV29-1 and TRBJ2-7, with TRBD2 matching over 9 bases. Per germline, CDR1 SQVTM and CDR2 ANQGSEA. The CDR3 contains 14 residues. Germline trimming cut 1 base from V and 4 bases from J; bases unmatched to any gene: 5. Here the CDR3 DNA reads TGCAGCGTTGAAGGGATAGCGGGAGAGTACGAGCAGTACTTC. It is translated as CSVEGIAGEYEQYF.

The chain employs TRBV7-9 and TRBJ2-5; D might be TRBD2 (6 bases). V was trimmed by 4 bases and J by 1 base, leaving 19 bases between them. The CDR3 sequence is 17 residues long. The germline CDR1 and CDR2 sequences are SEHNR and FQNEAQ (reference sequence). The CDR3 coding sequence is TGTGCCAGCAGCTCCGGGGAGGAGCCCGAAATCCAAGAGACCCAGTACTTC. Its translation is CASSSGEEPEIQETQYF.

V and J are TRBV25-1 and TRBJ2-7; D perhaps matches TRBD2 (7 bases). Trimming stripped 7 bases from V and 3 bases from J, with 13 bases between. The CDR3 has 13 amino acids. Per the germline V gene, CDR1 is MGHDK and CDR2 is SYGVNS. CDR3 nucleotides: TGTGCCAGCACCGTAGGGGGGGACTACGAGCAGTACTTC. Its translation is CASTVGGDYEQYF.

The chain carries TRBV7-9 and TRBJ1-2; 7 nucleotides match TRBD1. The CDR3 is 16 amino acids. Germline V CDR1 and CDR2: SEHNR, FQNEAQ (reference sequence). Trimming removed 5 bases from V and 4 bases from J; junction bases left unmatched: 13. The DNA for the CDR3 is TGTGCCAGCAGCCCTACGAGAGGGGGCAGGATCTATGGCTACACCTTC. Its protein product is CASSPTRGGRIYGYTF.

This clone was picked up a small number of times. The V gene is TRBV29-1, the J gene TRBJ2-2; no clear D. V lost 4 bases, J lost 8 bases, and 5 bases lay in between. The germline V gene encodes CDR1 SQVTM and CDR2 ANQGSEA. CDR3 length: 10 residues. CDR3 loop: CSVVIGELFF. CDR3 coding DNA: TGCAGCGTTGTTATTGGGGAGCTGTTTTTT.

CDR3 region: CASSSDGESEQFF. DNA of the CDR3: TGTGCCAGCAGCTCCGACGGGGAGTCCGAGCAGTTCTTC. The J gene is TRBJ2-1, the V gene TRBV13; perhaps TRBD2 as D (5 bases). Germline V lookup: CDR1 PRHDT, CDR2 FYEKMQ (reference sequence). V was clipped by 4 bases and J by 10 bases, with 14 bases between them. The CDR3 spans 13 residues.

This CDR3 reads CASSPSPRIGADTQYF. CDR3 DNA sequence: TGTGCCAGCAGTCCCTCTCCCCGGATCGGGGCAGATACGCAGTATTTT. The gene calls are TRBV6-6 and TRBJ2-3; possibly TRBD2 for D (5 bases). V gave up 5 bases and J gave up 4 bases, with 19 bases separating them. From germline, CDR1 is MNHNY and CDR2 SVGAGI (reference sequence). CDR3 length: 16 residues.

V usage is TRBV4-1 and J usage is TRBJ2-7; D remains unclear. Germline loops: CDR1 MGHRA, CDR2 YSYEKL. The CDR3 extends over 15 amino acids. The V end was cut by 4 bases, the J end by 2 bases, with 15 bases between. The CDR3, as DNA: TGCGCCAGCAGCCTCTCGGACGGGTACCCCTACGAGCAGTACTTC. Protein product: CASSLSDGYPYEQYF.

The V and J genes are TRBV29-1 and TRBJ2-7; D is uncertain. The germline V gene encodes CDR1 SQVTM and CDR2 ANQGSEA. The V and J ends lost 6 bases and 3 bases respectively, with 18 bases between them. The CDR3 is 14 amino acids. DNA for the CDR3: TGCAGCGTCAATTCGGGCCAAGGTGGCTACGAGCAGTACTTC. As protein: CSVNSGQGGYEQYF.

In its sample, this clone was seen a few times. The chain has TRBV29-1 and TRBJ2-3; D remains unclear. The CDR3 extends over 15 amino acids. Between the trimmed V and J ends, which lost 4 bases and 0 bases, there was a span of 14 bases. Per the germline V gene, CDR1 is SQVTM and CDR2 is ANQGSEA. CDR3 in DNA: TGCAGCGTTGCGGATAAGGGAACTAGCACAGATACGCAGTATTTT. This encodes CSVADKGTSTDTQYF.

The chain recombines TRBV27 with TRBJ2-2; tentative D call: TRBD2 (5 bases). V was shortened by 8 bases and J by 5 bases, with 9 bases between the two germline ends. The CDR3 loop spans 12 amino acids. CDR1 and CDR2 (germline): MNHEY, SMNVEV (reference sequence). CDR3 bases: TGTGCCAGCGCTAGAGGGACCGGGGAGCTGTTTTTT. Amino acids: CASARGTGELFF.

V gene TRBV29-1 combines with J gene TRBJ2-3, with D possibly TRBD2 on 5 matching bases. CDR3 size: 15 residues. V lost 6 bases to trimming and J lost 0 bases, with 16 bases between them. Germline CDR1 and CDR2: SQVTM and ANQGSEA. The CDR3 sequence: CSVGGGSVSTDTQYF. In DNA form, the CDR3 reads TGCAGCGTAGGCGGCGGGTCAGTTAGCACAGATACGCAGTATTTT.

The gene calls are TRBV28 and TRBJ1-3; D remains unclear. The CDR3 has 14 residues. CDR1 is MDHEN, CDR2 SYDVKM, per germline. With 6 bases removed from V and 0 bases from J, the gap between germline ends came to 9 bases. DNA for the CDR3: TGTGCCAGCAGCTCCGGATCCTCTGGAAACACCATATATTTT. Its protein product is CASSSGSSGNTIYF.

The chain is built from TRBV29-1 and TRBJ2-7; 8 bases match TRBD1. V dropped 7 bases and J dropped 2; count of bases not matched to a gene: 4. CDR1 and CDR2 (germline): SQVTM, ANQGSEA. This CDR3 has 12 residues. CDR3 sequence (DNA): TGCAGCGGTGGGACAGGAACCTACGAGCAGTACTTC. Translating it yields CSGGTGTYEQYF.